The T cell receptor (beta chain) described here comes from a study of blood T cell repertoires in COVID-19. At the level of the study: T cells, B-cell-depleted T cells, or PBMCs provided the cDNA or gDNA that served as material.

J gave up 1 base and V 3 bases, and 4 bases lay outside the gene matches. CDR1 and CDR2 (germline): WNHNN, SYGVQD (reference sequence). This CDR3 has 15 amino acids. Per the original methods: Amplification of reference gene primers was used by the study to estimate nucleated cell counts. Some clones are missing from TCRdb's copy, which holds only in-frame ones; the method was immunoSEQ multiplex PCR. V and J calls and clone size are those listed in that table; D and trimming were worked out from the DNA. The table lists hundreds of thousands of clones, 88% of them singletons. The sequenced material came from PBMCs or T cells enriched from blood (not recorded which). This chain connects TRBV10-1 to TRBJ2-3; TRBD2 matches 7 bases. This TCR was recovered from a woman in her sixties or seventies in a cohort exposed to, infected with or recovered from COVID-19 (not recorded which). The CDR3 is CASSEGGSGTDTQYF. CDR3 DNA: TGCGCCAGCAGTGAAGGCGGGAGTGGCACAGATACGCAGTATTTT.